The 32 T cell receptor beta chains listed next were all sequenced from one sample in a study of persistence of HIV-infected CD4 T cells. Nonspecific anti-CD3/anti-CD28 bead stimulation represents the broad CD4+ T cell repertoire. CD4+ T cells upregulating both CD40 ligand and CD69 were sorted as responding cells. This was the immunoSEQ version 4 assay in survey mode. Method: immunoSEQ multiplex PCR; TCRdb's copy keeps in-frame clones and lacks some. The sample carries 35,000 to 40,000 clones, approximately 90% recorded once. Their antigens remain unidentified. This specimen consisted of CD4+ T cells sorted from PBMCs after approximately 18-hour stimulation, obtained from a patient who received antiretroviral therapy. These receptors originate from an adult man with HIV who was CMV-seropositive.

V and J are TRBV6-5 and TRBJ1-3; D is unresolved. CDR1 MNHEY and CDR2 SVGAGI come from the germline V gene. The CDR3 extends over 15 amino acids. V lost 0 bases and J lost 2, with 8 bases in between. CDR3 protein: CASSYSTQAGNTIYF. The CDR3, as DNA: TGTGCCAGCAGTTACTCGACGCAAGCTGGAAACACCATATATTTT.

This clone was seen a single time. This sequence joins TRBV15 and TRBJ2-3; TRBD2 agrees at 11 bases. After removal of 7 bases from V and 4 bases from J, the junction contained 10 bases not matched to a gene. The CDR3 has 16 residues. Germline values: CDR1 LNHNV, CDR2 YYDKDF (reference sequence). CDR3 residues: CATTPGVAGGADTQYF. The CDR3 DNA is TGTGCCACCACCCCGGGAGTAGCGGGAGGGGCAGATACGCAGTATTTT.

V gene TRBV6-1 combines with J gene TRBJ1-2; no clear D. The germline V and J ends were trimmed by 0 bases and 7 bases, with 18 bases remaining between them. The CDR3 spans 16 residues. The germline V gene encodes CDR1 MNHNS and CDR2 SASEGT. The DNA for the CDR3 is TGTGCCAGCAGTGAAGCGCTGGGTGGAACCCTTGGTGGCTACACCTTC. Translated: CASSEALGGTLGGYTF.

This clone was recorded only once. CDR3 sequence: CASSLDGVWDSPLHF. DNA of the CDR3: TGCGCCAGCAGCTTGGATGGGGTCTGGGATTCACCCCTCCACTTT. V is TRBV5-1 and J is TRBJ1-6; D gene unclear. Deletions cut 0 bases from V and 8 bases from J, with 12 bases between. CDR3 length: 15 residues. Germline V gives CDR1 SGHRS, CDR2 YFSETQ.

The chain has TRBV7-2 and TRBJ1-4, with D perhaps TRBD1 (6 bases). V was trimmed by 5 bases and J by 0 bases, leaving 10 bases between them. CDR1 SGHTA and CDR2 FQGNSA come from the germline V gene. The CDR3 length is 15 residues. CDR3 bases: TGTGCCAGCAGCGACAGGACAACAACTAATGAAAAACTGTTTTTT. Protein sequence: CASSDRTTTNEKLFF. Full variable domain (outside the CDR3, taken from reference TRBV7-2 and TRBJ1-4): GAGVSQSPSNKVTEKGKDVELRCDPISGHTALYWYRQSLGQGLEFLIYFQGNSAPDKSGLPSDRFSAERTGGSVSTLTIQRTQQEDSAVYLCASSDRTTTNEKLFFGSGTQLSVL.

This clone occurred once. The chain couples TRBV5-1 to TRBJ1-1; D call uncertain. Trimming pared 4 bases from V and 4 bases from J, leaving 14 bases between. This CDR3 is built from 14 residues. The germline gives CDR1 SGHRS, CDR2 YFSETQ. CDR3 residues: CASSDRAVGTEAFF. The CDR3 DNA follows: TGCGCCAGCAGCGACCGGGCGGTGGGCACTGAAGCTTTCTTT.

The gene calls are TRBV3-1 (or the pseudogene TRBV3-2) and TRBJ2-7; 12 positions agree with TRBD2. The CDR3 extends over 17 amino acids. J lost 6 bases, V lost 1 base, and 10 bases had no gene match. CDR1 and CDR2 from the germline V gene are LGHDT and YNNKEL (reference sequence). The chain's CDR3 is CASSQALLAGGGVEQYF. CDR3 nucleotide sequence: TGTGCCAGCAGCCAAGCCTTACTAGCGGGAGGTGGAGTCGAGCAGTACTTC.

The chain links TRBV7-6 to TRBJ2-1; D gene ambiguous. V was clipped by 4 bases and J by 2 bases, with 12 bases between them. In germline, CDR1 is SGHVS, CDR2 FNYEAQ. CDR3 length: 15 amino acids. CDR3: CASSSDWNTYNEQFF. Here the CDR3 DNA reads TGTGCCAGCAGCTCAGACTGGAATACCTACAATGAGCAGTTCTTC.

The chain joins TRBV11-3 to TRBJ2-5; perhaps TRBD1 as D (6 bases). From germline, CDR1 is SGHNT and CDR2 YENEEA. This CDR3 has 14 amino acids. V shed 5 bases and J shed 1 base, with 11 bases lying between them. The CDR3 loop reads CASSPGHSQETQYF. The CDR3 bases are TGTGCCAGCAGCCCGGGACATTCCCAAGAGACCCAGTACTTC.

The V gene is TRBV6-5, the J gene TRBJ1-2; TRBD1 is a possible D gene (5 bases). The V gene lost 2 bases and the J gene lost 8 bases, with 18 bases spanning the gap. This CDR3 has 15 residues. Germline values: CDR1 MNHEY, CDR2 SVGAGI. The CDR3 DNA is TGTGCCAGCAGTTACGAGATCCAGGGAGAGGGAGGCTACACCTTC. It yields the protein CASSYEIQGEGGYTF.

The chain employs TRBV27 and TRBJ2-5; perhaps TRBD1 as D (5 bases). Germline V lookup: CDR1 MNHEY, CDR2 SMNVEV (reference sequence). The CDR3 is 13 residues long. Trimming left V 3 bases short and J 2 bases short, with 7 bases between. CDR3 bases: TGTGCCAGCAGTTTTCAGGGACAAGAGACCCAGTACTTC. Translating it yields CASSFQGQETQYF.

V gene TRBV6-5 combines with J gene TRBJ2-1; D may correspond to TRBD1 or TRBD2 (5 bases each). Germline CDR1 reads MNHEY; CDR2 reads SVGAGI. V was cut by 4 bases and J by 5 bases, with 15 bases left in between. The CDR3 is made up of 15 amino acids. Here the CDR3 DNA reads TGTGCCAGCAGTTTAGCCCCCCGGGGCAACAATGAGCAGTTCTTC. Translated, it gives CASSLAPRGNNEQFF.

The rearrangement uses TRBV4-1 and TRBJ2-4, with 8 bases identical to TRBD1. The CDR3 is 18 amino acids. V trimming: 3 bases; J trimming: 3 bases; junction bases outside the gene matches: 13. CDR1 MGHRA and CDR2 YSYEKL come from the germline V gene. CDR3 in DNA: TGCGCCAGCAGCCAGCCCTCGTCCCGGGACAGGATCAAAAACATTCAGTACTTC. It translates to CASSQPSSRDRIKNIQYF.

The rearrangement joins TRBV29-1 to TRBJ1-2; D is ambiguous. V gave up 3 bases and J gave up 7 bases, with 15 bases separating them. Germline V gene data show CDR1 as SQVTM and CDR2 as ANQGSEA. The CDR3 contains 13 residues. CDR3 residues: CSVDGQALGGYTF. The CDR3 DNA reads as TGCAGCGTTGATGGGCAGGCCTTGGGTGGCTACACCTTC.

The table lists this clone with a few counts. The chain is built from TRBV3-1 (or the pseudogene TRBV3-2) and TRBJ2-2; no definite D call. Looked up from germline, CDR1 is LGHDT and CDR2 is YNNKEL (reference sequence). CDR3 length equals 14 residues. V was shortened by 0 bases and J by 6 bases, with 8 bases between the two germline ends. CDR3 loop: CASSQDLPSGELFF. CDR3 bases: TGTGCCAGCAGCCAAGATCTACCATCCGGGGAGCTGTTTTTT.

The chain is built from TRBV5-5 and TRBJ2-3; TRBD2 might be the D (6 bases). CDR1 and CDR2 (germline): SGHKS, YYEKEE (reference sequence). This CDR3 has 14 amino acids. Trimming cost V 4 bases and J 3 bases, with 12 bases left between them. The chain's CDR3 is CASSQGLETDTQYF. The CDR3 nucleotides are TGTGCCAGCAGCCAGGGACTGGAAACAGATACGCAGTATTTT.

This chain connects TRBV25-1 to TRBJ2-1, with 8 bases aligning to TRBD1. The germline CDR1 and CDR2 sequences are MGHDK and SYGVNS. There are 14 residues in the CDR3. V lost 6 bases and J lost 4; bases outside the gene matches: 5. CDR3 DNA sequence: TGTGCCAGCAGAACAGGGGGTCCTTACAATGAGCAGTTCTTC. This encodes CASRTGGPYNEQFF.

The CDR3 is CASSRGLAGPDTQYF. The CDR3 region has the DNA TGTGCCAGCTCGCGAGGACTAGCGGGCCCAGATACGCAGTATTTT. The rearrangement joins TRBV18 to TRBJ2-3, with 11 bases matching TRBD2. The CDR3 extends over 15 amino acids. J gave up 4 bases and V 6 bases, and 6 bases lay outside the gene matches. The germline CDR1 and CDR2 sequences are KGHSH and LQKENI.

The V and J genes are TRBV19 and TRBJ1-3; D is uncertain. Germline CDR1 reads LNHDA; CDR2 reads SQIVND (reference sequence). The CDR3 sequence is 15 residues long. V lost 4 bases, J lost 0 bases, and 10 bases lay in between. The CDR3 DNA sequence: TGTGCCAGTAGTACCCTGGCCCACTCTGGAAACACCATATATTTT. As protein: CASSTLAHSGNTIYF.

This clone turned up a few times. The CDR3 region has the DNA TGTGCCAGTTGGGATGGGTGGAACACTGAAGCTTTCTTT. The encoded protein is CASWDGWNTEAFF. The V call is TRBV6-5, the J call TRBJ1-1, with D uncertain. CDR1 and CDR2 from the germline V gene are MNHEY and SVGAGI. V was clipped by 9 bases and J by 1 base, with 12 bases between them. The CDR3 contains 13 residues.

CDR3 amino acids: CAWSVPTSGGAETQYF. The CDR3 nucleotides are TGTGCCTGGAGTGTCCCGACTAGCGGGGGGGCCGAGACCCAGTACTTC. This chain connects TRBV30 to TRBJ2-5; 14 bases agree with TRBD2. V gave up 0 bases and J gave up 5 bases; unmatched junction bases: 5. The germline gives CDR1 GTSNPN, CDR2 SVGIG (reference sequence). The CDR3 spans 16 residues.

The chain joins TRBV7-6 to TRBJ1-1; D gene unclear. Trimming left V 5 bases short and J 0 bases short, with 7 bases between. Germline values: CDR1 SGHVS, CDR2 FNYEAQ. This CDR3 region has 13 residues. This chain's CDR3 is CASSPIMNTEAFF. For the CDR3, the DNA is TGTGCCAGCAGCCCAATTATGAACACTGAAGCTTTCTTT.

The chain has TRBV11-2 and TRBJ1-5, with D possibly TRBD1 on 6 matching bases. This CDR3 comprises 15 residues. The germline CDR1 and CDR2 sequences are SGHAT and FQNNGV. V was trimmed by 3 bases and J by 1 base, leaving 10 bases between them. The CDR3 region has the DNA TGTGCCAGCAGCTTCGGAGGGGGAAGCAATCAGCCCCAGCATTTT. This encodes CASSFGGGSNQPQHF.

In its sample, this clone was seen a few times. The chain links TRBV19 to TRBJ1-6, with 7 bases fitting TRBD1. The CDR3 totals 15 residues. V was pared by 6 bases and J by 10 bases, with 12 bases of the junction left unmatched. Germline V gives CDR1 LNHDA, CDR2 SQIVND (reference sequence). The CDR3 here is CASSRADRDRSPLHF. In DNA form, the CDR3 reads TGTGCCAGTAGCCGTGCCGACAGGGACCGATCACCCCTCCACTTT.

The rearrangement links TRBV15 to TRBJ2-3; no reliable D call. Germline V lookup: CDR1 LNHNV, CDR2 YYDKDF (reference sequence). The length of the CDR3 is 12 residues. Trimming shortened V by 4 bases and J by 10 bases, and 12 bases separated the two germline ends. The CDR3 coding sequence is TGTGCCACCAGCAAGGTTAAGGGCCCGCAGTATTTT. Translated, it gives CATSKVKGPQYF.

This chain joins TRBV4-2 and TRBJ2-7; D is uncertain. Trimming took off 1 base at V and 6 bases at J, with 13 bases between the two ends. The CDR3 covers 14 residues. The V gene's germline CDR1 is LGHNA and CDR2 YNFKEQ. CDR3 nucleotide sequence: TGTGCCAGCAGCCAAGCCGGCGGTCTTGGCGAGCAGTACTTC. Protein sequence: CASSQAGGLGEQYF.

The V gene is TRBV29-1, the J gene TRBJ1-2, with 9 bases fitting TRBD1. This CDR3 is built from 12 residues. Germline CDR1 SQVTM, CDR2 ANQGSEA. V lost 6 bases and J lost 4; bases outside the gene matches: 3. CDR3 region: CSVRGQGYGYTF. The CDR3 nucleotides are TGCAGCGTGAGGGGACAGGGCTATGGCTACACCTTC.

The gene calls are TRBV7-2 and TRBJ1-5; TRBD1 is a possible D gene (5 bases). The germline CDR1 and CDR2 sequences are SGHTA and FQGNSA. Trimming removed 5 bases from V and 1 base from J, with 15 bases in between. This CDR3 is 16 amino acids long. CDR3 coding DNA: TGTGCCAGCAGCCCCCGGGGCATCGGGAGCAATCAGCCCCAGCATTTT. Encoded protein: CASSPRGIGSNQPQHF.

This rearrangement joins TRBV9 to TRBJ1-1; D uncertain. Germline lookup yields CDR1 SGDLS and CDR2 YYNGEE. The CDR3 consists of 14 residues. Trimming stripped 0 bases from V and 4 bases from J, with 10 bases between. The CDR3 region has the DNA TGTGCCAGCAGCGTAGCTGGGTTGAGCACTGAAGCTTTCTTT. This translates into CASSVAGLSTEAFF.

The V and J genes are TRBV7-3 and TRBJ1-1, with no clear D. V was trimmed by 7 bases and J by 1 base, leaving 10 bases between them. This CDR3 region has 13 residues. Germline-derived CDR1 and CDR2 are SGHTA and FQGTGA. The DNA of the CDR3 is TGTGCCAGCAAACGGACGGCGAACACTGAAGCTTTCTTT. Its protein product is CASKRTANTEAFF.

This clone came up a few times. The rearrangement joins TRBV3-1 (or the pseudogene TRBV3-2) to TRBJ1-4; the D gene is possibly TRBD1 (6 bases). Deletions cut 6 bases from V and 8 bases from J, with 19 bases between. The CDR3 is made up of 15 amino acids. CDR1 is LGHDT, CDR2 YNNKEL, per germline (reference sequence). This CDR3 is CASSRADRRSEKLFF. The DNA for the CDR3 is TGTGCCAGCAGTCGAGCGGACAGAAGGTCCGAAAAACTGTTTTTT.

The genes are TRBV30 and TRBJ1-2; TRBD1 matches 7 bases. Germline-derived CDR1 and CDR2 are GTSNPN and SVGIG (reference sequence). J gave up 2 bases and V 3 bases, and 3 bases lay outside the gene matches. The length of the CDR3 is 13 residues. CDR3 nucleotides: TGTGCCTGGAGAGGGGGCGGGAACTATGGCTACACCTTC. Amino acid sequence: CAWRGGGNYGYTF.